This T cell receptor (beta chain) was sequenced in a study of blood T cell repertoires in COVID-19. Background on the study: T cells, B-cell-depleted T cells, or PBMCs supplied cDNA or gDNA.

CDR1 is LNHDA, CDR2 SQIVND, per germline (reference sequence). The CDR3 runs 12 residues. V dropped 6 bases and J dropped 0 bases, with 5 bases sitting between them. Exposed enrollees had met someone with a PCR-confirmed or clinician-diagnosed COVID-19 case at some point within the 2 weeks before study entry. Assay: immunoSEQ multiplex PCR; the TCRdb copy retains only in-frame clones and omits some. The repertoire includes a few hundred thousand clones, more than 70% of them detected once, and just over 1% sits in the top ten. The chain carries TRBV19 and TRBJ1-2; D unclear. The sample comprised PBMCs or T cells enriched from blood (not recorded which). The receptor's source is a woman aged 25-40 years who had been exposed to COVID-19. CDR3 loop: CASSPANYGYTF. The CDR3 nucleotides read TGTGCCAGTAGCCCCGCTAACTATGGCTACACCTTC. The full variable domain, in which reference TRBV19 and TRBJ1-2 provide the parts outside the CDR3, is DGGITQSPKYLFRKEGQNVTLSCEQNLNHDAMYWYRQDPGQGLRLIYYSQIVNDFQKGDIAEGYSVSREKKESFPLTVTSAQKNPTAFYLCASSPANYGYTFGSGTRLTVV.